This entry lists 2 T cell receptor beta chains sequenced from one sample in a study of blood T cell repertoires in COVID-19. TCRdb's table, derived via immunoSEQ multiplex PCR, lists solely in-frame clones and lacks some. The sample records around 230,000 clones, over 80% being singletons. Sequenced input: PBMCs or T cells enriched from blood (not recorded which). Source of these receptors: a man aged 18-30 years with acute COVID-19.

The gene calls are TRBV3-1 (or the pseudogene TRBV3-2) and TRBJ1-1; D perhaps matches TRBD1 (6 bases). The CDR3 sequence is 14 residues long. Between the trimmed V and J ends, which lost 1 base and 6 bases, there was a span of 12 bases. Germline V CDR1 and CDR2: LGHDT, YNNKEL (reference sequence). The CDR3 nucleotides read TGTGCCAGCAGCCAAGCCTCAGGGGATGCTGAAGCTTTCTTT. Protein: CASSQASGDAEAFF.

This sequence joins TRBV5-1 and TRBJ1-4, with 8 nucleotides matching TRBD1. This CDR3 has 16 residues. Looked up from germline, CDR1 is SGHRS and CDR2 is YFSETQ. Trimming removed 0 bases from V and 7 bases from J; junction bases left unmatched: 8. The CDR3 here is CASSLGPTGASEKLFF. The CDR3 coding sequence is TGCGCCAGCAGCTTGGGCCCGACAGGGGCGTCTGAAAAACTGTTTTTT. Drawing the rest from reference TRBV5-1 and TRBJ1-4, the complete variable domain is KAGVTQTPRYLIKTRGQQVTLSCSPISGHRSVSWYQQTPGQGLQFLFEYFSETQRNKGNFPGRFSGRQFSNSRSEMNVSTLELGDSALYLCASSLGPTGASEKLFFGSGTQLSVL.